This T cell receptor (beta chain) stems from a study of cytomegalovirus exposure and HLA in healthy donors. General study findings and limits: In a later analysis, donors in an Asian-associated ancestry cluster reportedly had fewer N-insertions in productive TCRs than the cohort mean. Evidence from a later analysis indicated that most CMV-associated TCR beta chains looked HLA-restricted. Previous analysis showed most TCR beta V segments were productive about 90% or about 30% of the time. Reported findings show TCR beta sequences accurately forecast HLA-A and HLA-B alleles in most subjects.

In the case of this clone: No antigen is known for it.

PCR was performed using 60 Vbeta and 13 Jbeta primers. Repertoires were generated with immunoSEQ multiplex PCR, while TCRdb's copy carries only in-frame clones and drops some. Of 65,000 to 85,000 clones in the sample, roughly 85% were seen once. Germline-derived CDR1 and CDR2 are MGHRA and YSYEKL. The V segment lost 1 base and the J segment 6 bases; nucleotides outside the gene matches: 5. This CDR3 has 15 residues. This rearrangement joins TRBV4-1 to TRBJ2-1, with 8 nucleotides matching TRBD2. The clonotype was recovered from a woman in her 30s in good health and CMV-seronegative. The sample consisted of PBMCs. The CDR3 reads CASSQAGLDPNEQFF. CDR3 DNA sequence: TGCGCCAGCAGCCAAGCGGGACTAGACCCCAATGAGCAGTTCTTC.